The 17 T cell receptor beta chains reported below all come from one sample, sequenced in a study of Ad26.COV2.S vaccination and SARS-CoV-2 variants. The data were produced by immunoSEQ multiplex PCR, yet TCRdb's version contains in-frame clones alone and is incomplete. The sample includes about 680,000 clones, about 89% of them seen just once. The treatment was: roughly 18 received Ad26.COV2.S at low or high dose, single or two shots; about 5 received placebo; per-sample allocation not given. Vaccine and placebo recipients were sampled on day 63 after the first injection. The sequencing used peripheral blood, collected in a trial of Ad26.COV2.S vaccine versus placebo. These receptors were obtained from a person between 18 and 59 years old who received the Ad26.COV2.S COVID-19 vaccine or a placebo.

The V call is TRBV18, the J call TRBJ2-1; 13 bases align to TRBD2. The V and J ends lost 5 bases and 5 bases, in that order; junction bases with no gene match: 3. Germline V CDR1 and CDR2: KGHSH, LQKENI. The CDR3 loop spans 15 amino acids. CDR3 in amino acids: CASSGLAGEHNEQFF. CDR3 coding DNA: TGTGCCAGCTCAGGACTAGCGGGGGAACACAATGAGCAGTTCTTC.

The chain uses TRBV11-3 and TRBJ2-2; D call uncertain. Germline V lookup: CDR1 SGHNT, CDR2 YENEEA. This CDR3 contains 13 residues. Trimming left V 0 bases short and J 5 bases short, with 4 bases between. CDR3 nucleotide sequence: TGTGCCAGCAGCTTAGATATTACCGGGGAGCTGTTTTTT. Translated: CASSLDITGELFF.

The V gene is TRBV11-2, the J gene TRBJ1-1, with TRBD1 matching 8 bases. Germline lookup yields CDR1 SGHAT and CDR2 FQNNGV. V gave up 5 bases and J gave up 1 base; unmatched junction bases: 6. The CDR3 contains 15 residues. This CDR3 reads CASSNRDRSNTEAFF. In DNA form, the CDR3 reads TGTGCCAGCAGCAACCGGGACAGGTCGAACACTGAAGCTTTCTTT.

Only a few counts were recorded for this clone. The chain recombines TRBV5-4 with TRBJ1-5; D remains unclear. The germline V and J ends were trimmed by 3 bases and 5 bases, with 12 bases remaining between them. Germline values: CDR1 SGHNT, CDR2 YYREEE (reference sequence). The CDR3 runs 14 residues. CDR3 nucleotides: TGTGCCAGCAGCTCCGCCGGGAGTCATCAGCCCCAGCATTTT. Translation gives CASSSAGSHQPQHF.

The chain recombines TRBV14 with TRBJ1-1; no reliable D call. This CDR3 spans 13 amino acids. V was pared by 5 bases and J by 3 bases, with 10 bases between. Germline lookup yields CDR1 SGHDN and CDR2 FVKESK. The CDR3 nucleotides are TGTGCCAGCAGCTCCGACGGGTACACTGAAGCTTTCTTT. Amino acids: CASSSDGYTEAFF.

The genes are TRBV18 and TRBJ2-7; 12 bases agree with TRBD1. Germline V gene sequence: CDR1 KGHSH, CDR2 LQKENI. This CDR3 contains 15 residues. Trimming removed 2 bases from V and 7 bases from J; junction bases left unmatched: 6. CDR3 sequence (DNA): TGTGCCAGCTCACCAGGGACAGGGGGCCCCAAAGAGCAGTACTTC. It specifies CASSPGTGGPKEQYF. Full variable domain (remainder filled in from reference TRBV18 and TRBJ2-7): NAGVMQNPRHLVRRRGQEARLRCSPMKGHSHVYWYRQLPEEGLKFMVYLQKENIIDESGMPKERFSAEFPKEGPSILRIQQVVRGDSAAYFCASSPGTGGPKEQYFGPGTRLTVT.

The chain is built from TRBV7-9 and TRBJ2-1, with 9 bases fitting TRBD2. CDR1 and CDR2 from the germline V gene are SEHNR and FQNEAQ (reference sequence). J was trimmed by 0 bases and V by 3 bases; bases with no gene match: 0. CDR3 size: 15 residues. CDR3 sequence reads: CASSFSGSSYNEQFF. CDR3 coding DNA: TGTGCCAGCAGCTTTAGCGGGAGCTCCTACAATGAGCAGTTCTTC.

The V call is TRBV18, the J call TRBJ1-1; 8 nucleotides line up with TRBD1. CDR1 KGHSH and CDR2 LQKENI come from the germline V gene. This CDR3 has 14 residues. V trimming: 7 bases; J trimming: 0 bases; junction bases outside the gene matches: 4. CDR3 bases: TGTGCCAGCTTGCTGGACAGGGTGAACACTGAAGCTTTCTTT. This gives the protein CASLLDRVNTEAFF.

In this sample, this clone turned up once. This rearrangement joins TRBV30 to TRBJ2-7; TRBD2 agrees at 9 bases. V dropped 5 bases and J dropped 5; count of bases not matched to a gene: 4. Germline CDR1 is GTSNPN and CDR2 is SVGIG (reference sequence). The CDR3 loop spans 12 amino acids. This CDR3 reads CAWGTSWNEQYF. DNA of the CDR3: TGTGCCTGGGGGACTAGCTGGAACGAGCAGTACTTC.

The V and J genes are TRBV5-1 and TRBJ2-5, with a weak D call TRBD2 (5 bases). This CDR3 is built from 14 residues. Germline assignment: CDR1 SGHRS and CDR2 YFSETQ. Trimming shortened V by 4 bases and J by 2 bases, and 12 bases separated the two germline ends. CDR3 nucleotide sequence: TGCGCCAGCAGCCGGGTTCCGGGGCAAGAGACCCAGTACTTC. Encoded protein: CASSRVPGQETQYF. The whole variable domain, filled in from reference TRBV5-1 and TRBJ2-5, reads KAGVTQTPRYLIKTRGQQVTLSCSPISGHRSVSWYQQTPGQGLQFLFEYFSETQRNKGNFPGRFSGRQFSNSRSEMNVSTLELGDSALYLCASSRVPGQETQYFGPGTRLLVL.

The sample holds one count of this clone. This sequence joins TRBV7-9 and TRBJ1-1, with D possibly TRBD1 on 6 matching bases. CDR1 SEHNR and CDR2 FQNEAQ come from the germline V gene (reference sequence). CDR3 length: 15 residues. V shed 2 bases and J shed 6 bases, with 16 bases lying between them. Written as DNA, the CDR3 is TGTGCCAGCAGCTTATCGGCAGGGGTAGGCTCTGAAGCTTTCTTT. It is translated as CASSLSAGVGSEAFF.

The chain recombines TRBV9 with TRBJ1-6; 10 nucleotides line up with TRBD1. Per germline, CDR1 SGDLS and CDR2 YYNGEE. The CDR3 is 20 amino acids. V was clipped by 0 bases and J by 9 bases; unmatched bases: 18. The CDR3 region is CASSVGGGTGATRGSSPLHF. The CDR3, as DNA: TGTGCCAGCAGCGTAGGGGGAGGGACAGGGGCAACAAGAGGGAGTTCACCCCTCCACTTT. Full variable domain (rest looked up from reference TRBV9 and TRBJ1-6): DSGVTQTPKHLITATGQRVTLRCSPRSGDLSVYWYQQSLDQGLQFLIQYYNGEERAKGNILERFSAQQFPDLHSELNLSSLELGDSALYFCASSVGGGTGATRGSSPLHFGNGTRLTVT.

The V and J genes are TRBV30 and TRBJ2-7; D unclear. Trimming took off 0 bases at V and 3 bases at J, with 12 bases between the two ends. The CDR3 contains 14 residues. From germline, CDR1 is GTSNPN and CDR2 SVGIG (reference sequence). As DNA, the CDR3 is TGTGCCTGGAGTGTAGATGGACGGAGCTACGAGCAGTACTTC. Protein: CAWSVDGRSYEQYF. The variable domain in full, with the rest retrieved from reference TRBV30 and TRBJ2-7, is SQTIHQWPATLVQPVGSPLSLECTVEGTSNPNLYWYRQAAGRGLQLLFYSVGIGQISSEVPQNLSASRPQDRQFILSSKKLLLSDSGFYLCAWSVDGRSYEQYFGPGTRLTVT.

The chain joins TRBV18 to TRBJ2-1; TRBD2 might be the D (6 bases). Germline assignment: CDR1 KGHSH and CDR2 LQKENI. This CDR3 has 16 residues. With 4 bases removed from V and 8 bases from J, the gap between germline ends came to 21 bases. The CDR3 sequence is CASSLPTRRGGDEQFF. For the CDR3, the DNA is TGTGCCAGCTCACTACCGACTAGACGGGGCGGGGATGAGCAGTTCTTC.

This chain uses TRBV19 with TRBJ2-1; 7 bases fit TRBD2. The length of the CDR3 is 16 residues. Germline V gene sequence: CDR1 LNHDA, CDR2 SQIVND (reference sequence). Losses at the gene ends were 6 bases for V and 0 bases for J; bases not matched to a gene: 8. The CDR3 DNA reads TGTGCCAGTAGACCCCCGGCGGGAGCCTCCTACAATGAGCAGTTCTTC. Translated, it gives CASRPPAGASYNEQFF.

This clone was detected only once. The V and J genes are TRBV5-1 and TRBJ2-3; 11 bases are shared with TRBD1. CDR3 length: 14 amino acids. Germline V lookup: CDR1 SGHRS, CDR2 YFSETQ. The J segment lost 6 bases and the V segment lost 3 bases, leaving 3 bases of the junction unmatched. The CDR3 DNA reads TGCGCCAGCAGCTGGACAGGGGGCGCGGATACGCAGTATTTT. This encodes CASSWTGGADTQYF.

In nucleotides, the CDR3 is TGTGCCAGCAGTCCTAGCGGGGCCCTAACAGATACGCAGTATTTT. Protein sequence: CASSPSGALTDTQYF. The V gene is TRBV6-5, the J gene TRBJ2-3; TRBD2 matches 9 bases. The CDR3 extends over 15 amino acids. The junction had 6 bases not matched to a gene; V was cut back by 5 bases and J by 3 bases. Per germline, CDR1 MNHEY and CDR2 SVGAGI.